Below, 13 T cell receptor beta chains from the same sample are listed, as sequenced in a study of graft-versus-host responses after intestinal transplantation. TCRdb's copy holds only in-frame clones and misses some; the assay was immunoSEQ multiplex PCR. The sample has 1,900 or so clones; 85% to 90% are singletons. Lymphocytes (intraepithelial and lamina propria) were released by processing the graft tissue. The input for sequencing was ileum tissue, taken less than 70 days after transplant. The receptors were sampled from a human patient who received an intestinal transplant, so some T cells may come from the graft donor.

The rearrangement joins TRBV11-1 to TRBJ2-5; D remains unclear. Between the trimmed V and J ends, which lost 2 bases and 4 bases, there was a span of 11 bases. The CDR3 consists of 14 residues. Per germline, CDR1 SGHAT and CDR2 FQDESV (reference sequence). The CDR3 loop is CASSLWPRSETQYF. For the CDR3, the DNA is TGTGCCAGCAGCTTATGGCCGCGCTCAGAGACCCAGTACTTC.

The rearrangement joins TRBV21-1 to TRBJ1-1; the table's D gene call, TRBD1, was not cross checked with the DNA. TRBV21-1 is annotated as a pseudogene. The CDR3 is 14 residues long. CDR3 coding DNA: TGTGCCAGCAGCAAACCGGGACAAAACACTGAAGCTTTCTTT. Its protein product is CASSKPGQNTEAFF.

The chain joins TRBV7-9 to TRBJ1-2; the D gene is possibly TRBD1 (6 bases). Germline V CDR1 and CDR2: SEHNR, FQNEAQ (reference sequence). The V gene lost 1 base and the J gene lost 5 bases, with 17 bases spanning the gap. The CDR3 extends over 16 amino acids. CDR3 protein: CASSLVFPGGGYGYTF. CDR3 nucleotides: TGTGCCAGCAGCTTAGTTTTCCCAGGAGGGGGTTATGGCTACACCTTC.

The chain is built from TRBV6-5 and TRBJ2-1; D perhaps matches TRBD1 (5 bases). V lost 6 bases and J 8 bases, leaving 14 bases between the germline ends. This CDR3 is built from 13 residues. Germline values: CDR1 MNHEY, CDR2 SVGAGI. The CDR3 spells CASSPPDKHEQFF. In nucleotides, the CDR3 is TGTGCCAGCAGCCCCCCGGACAAACATGAGCAGTTCTTC.

The chain carries TRBV7-3 and TRBJ2-6, with 7 bases fitting TRBD1. The J segment lost 4 bases and the V segment lost 5 bases, leaving 5 bases of the junction unmatched. CDR1 is SGHTA, CDR2 FQGTGA, per germline. The CDR3 totals 15 residues. The chain's CDR3 is CASSRQGAGANVLTF. CDR3 sequence (DNA): TGTGCCAGCAGCAGACAGGGAGCGGGGGCCAACGTCCTGACTTTC. Full variable domain (missing parts from reference TRBV7-3 and TRBJ2-6): GAGVSQTPSNKVTEKGKYVELRCDPISGHTALYWYRQSLGQGPEFLIYFQGTGAADDSGLPNDRFFAVRPEGSVSTLKIQRTERGDSAVYLCASSRQGAGANVLTFGAGSRLTVL.

The chain combines TRBV19 with TRBJ1-1, with a possible D match to TRBD1 (6 bases). This CDR3 comprises 14 residues. CDR1 is LNHDA, CDR2 SQIVND, per germline (reference sequence). V shed 5 bases and J shed 5 bases, with 15 bases lying between them. In nucleotides, the CDR3 is TGTGCCAGTAGTCCAGGAGGGGGTCAGACTGAAGCTTTCTTT. Protein: CASSPGGGQTEAFF.

The rearrangement links TRBV7-9 to TRBJ1-5, with D unclear. V was cut by 5 bases and J by 5 bases, with 10 bases left in between. The germline V gene encodes CDR1 SEHNR and CDR2 FQNEAQ (reference sequence). This CDR3 region has 13 residues. The DNA of the CDR3 is TGTGCCAGCAGCCAGTCAGCCGATCAGCCCCAGCATTTT. This codes for CASSQSADQPQHF.

In this sample, this clone turned up once. This sequence joins TRBV25-1 and TRBJ1-5, with D uncertain. V dropped 2 bases and J dropped 7 bases, with 6 bases sitting between them. The CDR3 totals 12 residues. Germline V lookup: CDR1 MGHDK, CDR2 SYGVNS. CDR3 residues: CASSEVGQPQHF. The CDR3 region has the DNA TGTGCCAGCAGTGAAGTGGGGCAGCCCCAGCATTTT. The whole variable domain, filled in from reference TRBV25-1 and TRBJ1-5, reads EADIYQTPRYLVIGTGKKITLECSQTMGHDKMYWYQQDPGMELHLIHYSYGVNSTEKGDLSSESTVSRIRTEHFPLTLESARPSHTSQYLCASSEVGQPQHFGDGTRLSIL.

The chain carries TRBV10-3 and TRBJ2-5, with 12 bases that match TRBD2. V lost 7 bases, J lost 3 bases, and 0 bases stayed unmatched. The CDR3 is 13 amino acids. Germline assignment: CDR1 ENHRY and CDR2 SYGVKD. The CDR3 bases are TGTGCCATCACTAGCGGGAGGGAAGAGACCCAGTACTTC. It specifies CAITSGREETQYF.

This clone was counted only a few times. The rearrangement links TRBV9 to TRBJ2-1; D remains ambiguous. Trimming left V 1 base short and J 6 bases short, with 8 bases between. CDR1 and CDR2 from the germline V gene are SGDLS and YYNGEE. The CDR3 is 13 amino acids. This CDR3 is CASSVSVGNEQFF. The DNA for the CDR3 is TGTGCCAGCAGCGTATCCGTCGGCAATGAGCAGTTCTTC.

The genes are TRBV7-4 and TRBJ1-2, with TRBD1 identical over 9 bases. This CDR3 is 14 amino acids long. In germline, CDR1 is SGHVT, CDR2 SQSDAQ. The trim removed 6 bases at V and 6 bases at J, leaving 8 bases unmatched. DNA for the CDR3: TGTGCCAGCAGACCACAGGGGGCGCAGAATGGCTACACCTTC. It translates to CASRPQGAQNGYTF.

The V gene is TRBV5-1, the J gene TRBJ2-1; no reliable D call. Trimming stripped 0 bases from V and 0 bases from J, with 13 bases between. The germline CDR1 and CDR2 sequences are SGHRS and YFSETQ. This CDR3 contains 17 residues. The CDR3 is CASSLAPTQSSYNEQFF. CDR3 DNA sequence: TGCGCCAGCAGCTTGGCGCCTACCCAGAGCTCCTACAATGAGCAGTTCTTC.

This clone was picked up one time. A junction end diverges from the germline sequence, so it may reflect a read error. The chain uses TRBV4-2 and TRBJ1-2, with D unresolved. This CDR3 has 15 amino acids. Germline CDR1 LGHNA, CDR2 YNFKEQ. CDR3 residues: CASGQGLGINYGYTF. The CDR3 nucleotides read TGTGCCAGCGGCCAAGGTTTGGGAATAAACTATGGCTACACCTTC.